One and the same sample provided the 11 T cell receptor beta chains below, sequenced in a study of blood T cell repertoires in COVID-19. Assay: immunoSEQ multiplex PCR; the TCRdb copy retains only in-frame clones and omits some. The sample has around 250,000 clones; more than 70% are singletons. The sample consisted of PBMCs or T cells enriched from blood (not recorded which). These receptors were taken from a woman aged 35 to 49 with acute COVID-19.

The rearrangement joins TRBV7-9 to TRBJ1-2, with a weak D call TRBD1 (5 bases). In germline, CDR1 is SEHNR, CDR2 FQNEAQ (reference sequence). This CDR3 comprises 15 residues. V lost 3 bases, J lost 3 bases, and 14 bases lay in between. The CDR3 DNA reads TGTGCCAGCAGCTTGACCGGGACGGGGGACTATGGCTACACCTTC. Translated, it gives CASSLTGTGDYGYTF.

The chain combines TRBV20-1 with TRBJ1-1, with 9 bases matching TRBD1. V shed 3 bases and J 5 bases; nucleotides not matched to a gene: 7. This CDR3 contains 14 residues. Looked up from germline, CDR1 is DFQATT and CDR2 is SNEGSKA (reference sequence). The CDR3 is CSASNGQGWTEAFF. CDR3 nucleotides: TGCAGTGCTAGTAATGGACAGGGGTGGACTGAAGCTTTCTTT.

CDR3 coding DNA: TGTGCCAGCAGTTACTCGGCAACAGGGTCTACCGAAGCTTTCTTT. Protein product: CASSYSATGSTEAFF. V is TRBV6-5 and J is TRBJ1-1, with D possibly matching TRBD1 (6 bases). Germline CDR1 is MNHEY and CDR2 is SVGAGI. This CDR3 is built from 15 residues. Trimming cost V 0 bases and J 8 bases, with 16 bases left between them.

The V gene is TRBV28, the J gene TRBJ2-7; tentative D call: TRBD1 (5 bases). Germline CDR1 reads MDHEN; CDR2 reads SYDVKM. Between the trimmed V and J ends, which lost 2 bases and 6 bases, there was a span of 8 bases. This CDR3 region has 12 residues. The CDR3 reads CASSLPQGEQYF. The CDR3 DNA follows: TGTGCCAGCAGTTTACCCCAGGGCGAGCAGTACTTC.

The chain has TRBV12-3 or TRBV12-4 and TRBJ2-3, with D tentatively TRBD2 (6 bases). The length of the CDR3 is 12 residues. V was trimmed by 4 bases and J by 8 bases, leaving 10 bases between them. As DNA, the CDR3 is TGTGCCAGCAGTTGGGGGGAAACTACGCAGTATTTT. Translating gives CASSWGETTQYF.

This clone appeared once. The genes are TRBV5-6 and TRBJ1-5; TRBD1 is a possible D gene (5 bases). This CDR3 has 15 residues. V was shortened by 3 bases and J by 2 bases, with 12 bases between the two germline ends. Looked up from germline, CDR1 is SGHDT and CDR2 is YYEEEE. The CDR3, as DNA: TGTGCCAGCAGCTCATATAAGACAGGCAATCAGCCCCAGCATTTT. It specifies CASSSYKTGNQPQHF.

This rearrangement joins TRBV7-9 to TRBJ1-1; 12 bases fit TRBD1. CDR1 and CDR2 from the germline V gene are SEHNR and FQNEAQ (reference sequence). The CDR3 runs 15 residues. V lost 5 bases to trimming and J lost 7 bases; unmatched junction nucleotides: 8. CDR3 sequence: CASSQIGTGGDEAFF. In DNA form, the CDR3 reads TGTGCCAGCAGCCAGATCGGGACAGGGGGCGATGAAGCTTTCTTT.

J is TRBJ1-5 and V is TRBV6-5; D remains ambiguous. Germline-derived CDR1 and CDR2 are MNHEY and SVGAGI. Trimming removed 2 bases at V and 6 bases at J, with 14 bases between. The CDR3 runs 15 residues. The DNA of the CDR3 is TGTGCCAGCAGTTACGGCCTTGGACGGGGTCAGCCCCAGCATTTT. The encoded protein is CASSYGLGRGQPQHF.

The chain employs TRBV6-5 and TRBJ1-5; D is possibly TRBD1 (5 bases). Trimming took off 8 bases at V and 7 bases at J, with 18 bases between the two ends. The CDR3 runs 14 residues. CDR1 and CDR2 (germline): MNHEY, SVGAGI. CDR3 DNA sequence: TGTGCCAGCTCCCCGGGGGGGGTAATCCAGCCCCAGCATTTT. Its translation: CASSPGGVIQPQHF.

The chain has TRBV25-1 and TRBJ1-1, with TRBD1 matching 7 bases. This CDR3 contains 15 residues. V lost 0 bases to trimming and J lost 1 base; unmatched junction nucleotides: 2. CDR1 and CDR2 from the germline V gene are MGHDK and SYGVNS. The CDR3 nucleotides read TGTGCCAGCAGTGAATATAGACAGGGGAACACTGAAGCTTTCTTT. Amino acids: CASSEYRQGNTEAFF.

This clone was recorded only once. The chain combines TRBV28 with TRBJ1-5; a weak D match, TRBD1 (5 bases). With 8 bases removed from V and 2 bases from J, the gap between germline ends came to 16 bases. The CDR3 covers 15 residues. Germline assignment: CDR1 MDHEN and CDR2 SYDVKM. The CDR3 coding sequence is TGTGCCAGCCTTGCGGGGATAGGGGGCAATCAGCCCCAGCATTTT. It translates to CASLAGIGGNQPQHF.